This T cell receptor (beta chain) was observed in a study of blood T cell repertoires in COVID-19. The protocol was immunoSEQ multiplex PCR, while the TCRdb copy is restricted to in-frame clones and leaves out a portion. The table lists 300,000 to 350,000 clones, 80% to 90% of them singletons. CDR3 size: 18 residues. The V end lost 1 base, the J end lost 0 bases, and 16 bases lay between the germline ends. Germline CDR1 SGHAT, CDR2 FQNNGV. The specimen sequenced was peripheral blood. The rearrangement joins TRBV11-2 to TRBJ2-1; tentatively, D is TRBD2 (7 bases). The TCR was taken from a young man with COVID-19, enrolled during active disease. The CDR3 protein is CASSLGRGLDPSYNEQFF. The CDR3 bases are TGTGCCAGCAGCTTAGGGCGGGGGCTTGACCCCTCCTACAATGAGCAGTTCTTC. The whole variable domain, filled in from reference TRBV11-2 and TRBJ2-1, reads EAGVAQSPRYKIIEKRQSVAFWCNPISGHATLYWYQQILGQGPKLLIQFQNNGVVDDSQLPKDRFSAERLKGVDSTLKIQPAKLEDSAVYLCASSLGRGLDPSYNEQFFGPGTRLTVL.